The 31 T cell receptor beta chains below all came from one sample that was sequenced in a study of naive and memory T cell subsets. Study-wide results and limits: A few larger clonotypes appeared in naive repertoires, especially CD8, possibly memory cells re-expressing CD45RA.

Their target antigens are unknown. Two oligonucleotides, mixed equimolar, formed the beta constant-region primer covering TRBC1 and TRBC2. The ligated cDNA underwent four PCR rounds using SP2 and nested alpha and beta constant-region primers. TCRdb passed the UMI-ligation and nested PCR reads through MiXCR, listing each CDR3 protein once. The data contain about 90,000 distinct CDR3 sequences, about 11% of them singletons. Source material: naive CD4+ T cells from blood. The receptors here all came from a human donor in good health.

This chain connects TRBV28 to TRBJ2-7, with D hard to call. The CDR3 runs to 14 residues. The germline V gene has CDR1 MDHEN and CDR2 SYDVKM. V gave up 4 bases and J gave up 9 bases, with 19 bases separating them. CDR3: CASSSAFTRVAQYF. CDR3 in DNA: TGTGCCAGCAGTTCCGCTTTCACACGGGTCGCGCAGTACTTC.

This clonotype appeared a few times. V and J are TRBV20-1 and TRBJ1-2; maybe TRBD1 (6 bases). Germline CDR1 DFQATT, CDR2 SNEGSKA (reference sequence). This CDR3 is 14 amino acids long. Trimming removed 5 bases from V and 2 bases from J, with 15 bases in between. This chain's CDR3 is CSARTPGVNYGYTF. The CDR3 DNA is TGCAGTGCTCGAACGCCAGGGGTCAACTATGGCTACACCTTC.

The rearrangement joins TRBV7-9 to TRBJ2-1; 9 positions agree with TRBD1. Germline trimming cut 2 bases from V and 8 bases from J; bases unmatched to any gene: 10. Germline-derived CDR1 and CDR2 are SEHNR and FQNEAQ (reference sequence). This CDR3 spans 16 amino acids. DNA for the CDR3: TGTGCCAGCAGCTTAACCGGGACAGGGTGGAGGGATGAGCAGTTCTTC. Its protein is CASSLTGTGWRDEQFF.

There are a few counts of this clonotype. V and J are TRBV7-3 and TRBJ2-3; the match to TRBD2 covers 8 bases. Germline V gene lookup returns CDR1 SGHTA and CDR2 FQGTGA. Unmatched junction bases numbered 17, after V lost 4 bases and J lost 8 bases. This CDR3 has 17 residues. The CDR3 DNA is TGTGCCAGCAGCTCCCGGGGAGGAGCGGGAGAGACGGGTACGCAGTATTTT. This gives the protein CASSSRGGAGETGTQYF.

The chain employs TRBV5-4 and TRBJ2-1, with a weak D call TRBD1 (5 bases). V dropped 5 bases and J dropped 0 bases, with 15 bases sitting between them. From germline, CDR1 is SGHNT and CDR2 YYREEE (reference sequence). The CDR3 contains 16 residues. CDR3 coding DNA: TGTGCCAGCAGTATAGGGGTAAGGAGCTCCTACAATGAGCAGTTCTTC. Its protein product is CASSIGVRSSYNEQFF.

The V gene is TRBV2, the J gene TRBJ1-1, with TRBD1 matching 7 bases. CDR3 length: 14 residues. Trimming at V came to 5 bases and at J to 1 base, leaving 4 bases not matched to a gene. Germline assignment: CDR1 SNHLY and CDR2 FYNNEI. CDR3 coding DNA: TGTGCCAGCAGTTACAGGGGATGGAACACTGAAGCTTTCTTT. This gives the protein CASSYRGWNTEAFF.

The sample holds many counts of this clonotype. V and J are TRBV18 and TRBJ2-5, with D possibly being TRBD1 (5 bases). V lost 5 bases and J 2 bases, leaving 9 bases between the germline ends. Germline-derived CDR1 and CDR2 are KGHSH and LQKENI. This CDR3 is built from 13 residues. The CDR3 loop reads CASSGQGQETQYF. DNA of the CDR3: TGTGCCAGCTCAGGTCAGGGACAAGAGACCCAGTACTTC.

The V gene is TRBV29-1, the J gene TRBJ1-6; 9 bases are shared with TRBD1. The CDR3 runs to 13 residues. J gave up 7 bases and V 7 bases, and 5 bases lay outside the gene matches. CDR1 is SQVTM, CDR2 ANQGSEA, per germline. The chain's CDR3 is CSAGQGNNSPLHF. The CDR3 coding sequence is TGCAGCGCCGGACAGGGGAACAATTCACCCCTCCACTTT.

The chain links TRBV10-3 to TRBJ2-1; no reliable D call. CDR3 size: 11 residues. V lost 3 bases and J lost 10, with 7 bases in between. Germline CDR1 and CDR2: ENHRY and SYGVKD. The chain's CDR3 is CAISELGEQFF. For the CDR3, the DNA is TGTGCCATCAGTGAATTGGGGGAGCAGTTCTTC.

This clonotype has more than one count but fewer than ten. The chain employs TRBV6-6 and TRBJ1-1, with D tentatively TRBD1 (5 bases). The CDR3 has 16 amino acids. V was cut by 2 bases and J by 0 bases, with 13 bases left in between. The germline V gene has CDR1 MNHNY and CDR2 SVGAGI (reference sequence). The CDR3 DNA follows: TGTGCCAGCAGTTACGAAGGGGCGGCAATGAACACTGAAGCTTTCTTT. Translation gives CASSYEGAAMNTEAFF.

This clonotype has just one count. The chain employs TRBV5-1 and TRBJ1-5, with D tentatively TRBD1 (6 bases). Germline V gene lookup returns CDR1 SGHRS and CDR2 YFSETQ. The CDR3 runs to 15 residues. The ends were cut back, 4 bases at V and 6 bases at J, with 17 bases in the middle. The CDR3 is CASSVRGDKSQPQHF. CDR3 in DNA: TGCGCCAGCAGCGTGAGGGGGGATAAGAGTCAGCCCCAGCATTTT.

This clonotype was observed a handful of times. The V call is TRBV6-2 or TRBV6-3, the J call TRBJ2-7, with D possibly TRBD1 on 6 matching bases. Germline CDR1 reads MNHEY; CDR2 reads SVGEGT. The CDR3 sequence is 14 residues long. V was cut by 4 bases and J by 0 bases, with 10 bases left in between. In nucleotides, the CDR3 is TGTGCCAGCAGTTCACAGGGTCACTCCTACGAGCAGTACTTC. This gives the protein CASSSQGHSYEQYF.

In its sample, this clonotype was seen many times. This chain joins TRBV6-2 or TRBV6-3 and TRBJ2-7; tentative D call: TRBD1 (6 bases). The germline V and J ends were trimmed by 7 bases and 0 bases, with 13 bases remaining between them. The CDR3 consists of 14 residues. Germline CDR1 and CDR2: MNHEY and SVGEGT. DNA for the CDR3: TGTGCCAGCAATGACAGGATCAGCTCCTACGAGCAGTACTTC. Translating it yields CASNDRISSYEQYF.

This clonotype has just a few counts. The rearrangement joins TRBV28 to TRBJ2-2; 7 bases match TRBD1. This CDR3 is built from 14 residues. CDR1 MDHEN and CDR2 SYDVKM come from the germline V gene. Unmatched junction bases numbered 1, after V lost 2 bases and J lost 4 bases. CDR3 in amino acids: CASSLHRGTGELFF. The CDR3 DNA sequence: TGTGCCAGCAGTTTACACAGGGGCACCGGGGAGCTGTTTTTT. Variable domain in full (rest from reference TRBV28 and TRBJ2-2): DVKVTQSSRYLVKRTGEKVFLECVQDMDHENMFWYRQDPGLGLRLIYFSYDVKMKEKGDIPEGYSVSREKKERFSLILESASTNQTSMYLCASSLHRGTGELFFGEGSRLTVL.

This clonotype was counted ten times or more. V and J are TRBV7-2 and TRBJ2-2, with D hard to call. Per the germline V gene, CDR1 is SGHTA and CDR2 is FQGNSA. Trimming shortened V by 1 base and J by 0 bases, and 6 bases separated the two germline ends. CDR3 size: 15 residues. The CDR3 DNA sequence: TGTGCCAGCAGCTTAGACAGCGCGAACACCGGGGAGCTGTTTTTT. Translated, it gives CASSLDSANTGELFF.

This clonotype came up many times. This chain links TRBV24-1 with TRBJ2-3, with TRBD2 as a possible D gene (5 bases). The V end lost 7 bases, the J end lost 4 bases, and 17 bases lay between the germline ends. The CDR3 is 15 residues long. The germline V gene has CDR1 KGHDR and CDR2 SFDVKD. The CDR3 DNA reads TGTGCCACCAGCGAGGGATCCGAACTAGCAGATACGCAGTATTTT. Translating gives CATSEGSELADTQYF.

In its sample, this clonotype was seen a few times. V is TRBV29-1 and J is TRBJ1-1; D is ambiguous. Trimming removed 4 bases at V and 0 bases at J, with 6 bases between. CDR1 is SQVTM and CDR2 is ANQGSEA in the germline V gene. The length of the CDR3 is 12 residues. This CDR3 reads CSVAGLNTEAFF. The CDR3 DNA reads TGCAGCGTTGCCGGGCTGAACACTGAAGCTTTCTTT.

At least ten counts were recorded for this clonotype. The CDR3 region has the DNA TGTGCCAGCAGTTTGAGGGAGTCGAGCTCCTACGAGCAGTACTTC. Translating gives CASSLRESSSYEQYF. The rearrangement uses TRBV27 and TRBJ2-7; the D gene is possibly TRBD2 (5 bases). V was clipped by 3 bases and J by 0 bases, with 12 bases between them. Germline V lookup: CDR1 MNHEY, CDR2 SMNVEV (reference sequence). The CDR3 is 15 amino acids.

The chain joins TRBV7-2 to TRBJ1-2; D remains ambiguous. This CDR3 has 14 amino acids. Germline assignment: CDR1 SGHTA and CDR2 FQGNSA. V was shortened by 2 bases and J by 5 bases, with 12 bases between the two germline ends. CDR3 DNA: TGTGCCAGCAGCTTATCCGCGACACCTTATGGCTACACCTTC. This translates into CASSLSATPYGYTF.

V gene TRBV28 combines with J gene TRBJ2-7; TRBD2 matches at 8 bases. The trim removed 5 bases at V and 5 bases at J, leaving 14 bases unmatched. The V gene's germline CDR1 is MDHEN and CDR2 SYDVKM. The CDR3 is made up of 16 amino acids. The DNA for the CDR3 is TGTGCCAGCAGTCCCCCGGCCGGGAGGGGGGGAAACGAGCAGTACTTC. Its translation is CASSPPAGRGGNEQYF.

This clonotype was detected only a few times. The V call is TRBV7-2, the J call TRBJ1-2; a weak D match, TRBD1 (6 bases). CDR1 SGHTA and CDR2 FQGNSA come from the germline V gene. This CDR3 contains 13 residues. V lost 5 bases and J 10 bases, leaving 17 bases between the germline ends. CDR3 sequence (DNA): TGTGCCAGCAGCGCACGACAGGTGGGACCCTACACCTTC. Protein sequence: CASSARQVGPYTF.

The CDR3 sequence: CASSIGANGGASNEQFF. CDR3 in DNA: TGTGCCAGTAGTATTGGCGCGAACGGGGGGGCTTCCAATGAGCAGTTCTTC. This chain links TRBV19 with TRBJ2-1, with TRBD2 identical over 8 bases. J gave up 6 bases and V 3 bases, and 13 bases lay outside the gene matches. This CDR3 is 17 amino acids long. CDR1 and CDR2 from the germline V gene are LNHDA and SQIVND (reference sequence).

This clonotype was picked up a small number of times. V usage is TRBV20-1 and J usage is TRBJ1-1; D is perhaps TRBD1 (6 bases). Deletions cut 6 bases from V and 4 bases from J, with 12 bases between. This CDR3 has 12 amino acids. Germline V gives CDR1 DFQATT, CDR2 SNEGSKA (reference sequence). The CDR3 nucleotides read TGCAGTGCGTTTGGAGGGGGCACTGAAGCTTTCTTT. Translated, it gives CSAFGGGTEAFF.

This clonotype was recorded at least ten times. The chain employs TRBV5-6 and TRBJ2-1, with a tentative D call TRBD1 (6 bases). Trimming took 6 bases from V and 8 from J, leaving 24 bases between them. Germline V lookup: CDR1 SGHDT, CDR2 YYEEEE. The CDR3 loop spans 16 amino acids. The CDR3 spells CASKGWGQGRRDEQFF. Written as DNA, the CDR3 is TGTGCCAGCAAAGGCTGGGGGCAGGGCAGAAGGGATGAGCAGTTCTTC.

This chain joins TRBV5-5 and TRBJ2-3; D could derive from TRBD1 or TRBD2 (6 bases each). V was cut by 0 bases and J by 10 bases, with 15 bases left in between. The CDR3 totals 14 residues. From germline, CDR1 is SGHKS and CDR2 YYEKEE (reference sequence). The CDR3 loop reads CASSLVPGAPSQYF. The CDR3 DNA sequence: TGTGCCAGCAGCTTGGTTCCGGGGGCCCCCTCGCAGTATTTT.

The chain uses TRBV5-1 and TRBJ2-1, with D unclear. From germline, CDR1 is SGHRS and CDR2 YFSETQ. CDR3 length equals 15 residues. V lost 0 bases, J lost 9 bases, and 16 bases lay in between. This CDR3 is CASSLVEKPPGEQFF. In DNA form, the CDR3 reads TGCGCCAGCAGCTTGGTGGAAAAACCACCGGGTGAGCAGTTCTTC.

This clonotype was found many times. The chain employs TRBV7-2 and TRBJ2-7; D might be TRBD1 (5 bases). The CDR3 has 13 residues. Germline CDR1 reads SGHTA; CDR2 reads FQGNSA. V was clipped by 5 bases and J by 3 bases, with 11 bases between them. The CDR3 protein is CASSQQAVYEQYF. DNA of the CDR3: TGTGCCAGCAGCCAACAGGCGGTCTACGAGCAGTACTTC. Drawing the rest from reference TRBV7-2 and TRBJ2-7, the complete variable domain is GAGVSQSPSNKVTEKGKDVELRCDPISGHTALYWYRQSLGQGLEFLIYFQGNSAPDKSGLPSDRFSAERTGGSVSTLTIQRTQQEDSAVYLCASSQQAVYEQYFGPGTRLTVT.

Ten or more counts support this clonotype. V usage is TRBV2 and J usage is TRBJ2-3, with 7 nucleotides matching TRBD2. This CDR3 has 13 residues. Germline V gene data show CDR1 as SNHLY and CDR2 as FYNNEI. J lost 5 bases, V lost 6 bases, and 5 bases had no gene match. CDR3 protein: CASRTGGQDTQYF. The CDR3 DNA is TGTGCCAGCAGAACGGGGGGTCAAGATACGCAGTATTTT.

This clonotype was counted ten times or more. The chain combines TRBV7-6 with TRBJ2-5; D might be TRBD2 (6 bases). CDR3 length: 16 amino acids. In germline, CDR1 is SGHVS, CDR2 FNYEAQ. Trimming removed 4 bases at V and 5 bases at J, with 20 bases between. The CDR3: CASSSHPLSAGETQYF. The CDR3 nucleotides are TGTGCCAGCAGCTCCCACCCCCTGAGCGCGGGGGAGACCCAGTACTTC. Filled out from reference TRBV7-6 and TRBJ2-5, the complete variable domain reads GAGVSQSPRYKVTKRGQDVALRCDPISGHVSLYWYRQALGQGPEFLTYFNYEAQQDKSGLPNDRFSAERPEGSISTLTIQRTEQRDSAMYRCASSSHPLSAGETQYFGPGTRLLVL.

This clonotype has a handful of counts. This chain connects TRBV7-8 to TRBJ1-1, with 9 bases fitting TRBD1. Germline values: CDR1 SGHVS, CDR2 FQNEAQ. V dropped 2 bases and J dropped 6; count of bases not matched to a gene: 7. This CDR3 is built from 15 residues. CDR3 coding DNA: TGTGCCAGCAGCTTAAGGGACAGGGTTGCAGCTGAAGCTTTCTTT. This codes for CASSLRDRVAAEAFF.

This clonotype was found a few times. The rearrangement joins TRBV29-1 to TRBJ2-4; D gene ambiguous. V was cut by 4 bases and J by 1 base, with 5 bases left in between. The V gene's germline CDR1 is SQVTM and CDR2 ANQGSEA. CDR3 length equals 12 residues. Here the CDR3 reads CSVAQAKNIQYF. The CDR3 region has the DNA TGCAGCGTTGCTCAGGCCAAAAACATTCAGTACTTC.